The sequence of this TCR beta chain was determined in a study of T-cell memory formation after mild COVID-19. Overall study: TCR clustering was largely donor specific.

Findings and limits, study-wide: Chiefly within CM and EM were the contracting CD4+ clones; CD8+ ones were within EMRA. Cross-reactive memory apparently joined, as some responding clones appeared in pre-infection memory.

TCR alpha and TCR beta cDNA libraries carrying sample barcodes and UMIs came from 5'RACE with constant-segment primers. MiXCR, run by TCRdb on the 5' RACE reads, gives a single entry per CDR3 protein. The sample has about 49,000 distinct CDR3 sequences; approximately 7.6% are singletons. This clonotype appeared many times. Antigen specificity is unknown. Germline CDR1 LGHDT, CDR2 YNNKEL (reference sequence). Trimming removed 2 bases from V and 9 bases from J, with 14 bases in between. The CDR3 covers 14 residues. V usage is TRBV3-1 and J usage is TRBJ2-1; D is ambiguous. The sequence was collected from a man aged 18 to 29 who had mild COVID-19 (a few samples of this study predate the infection). Cell type and time point are not known. The sequenced sample consisted of PBMCs or a T cell subset sorted from them (not recorded which). CDR3 region: CASSQMTFGVEQFF. CDR3 sequence (DNA): TGTGCCAGCAGCCAAATGACTTTTGGGGTTGAGCAGTTCTTC.